This TCR beta chain was sequenced for a study of blood T cell repertoires in COVID-19. Assay: immunoSEQ multiplex PCR; the TCRdb copy retains only in-frame clones and omits some. This table has roughly 50,000 clones, around 86% appearing once. The V gene lost 1 base and the J gene lost 1 base, with 11 bases spanning the gap. The V gene's germline CDR1 is SGHNT and CDR2 YYREEE (reference sequence). The CDR3 runs 15 residues. This clonotype was obtained from a woman of 80 years or more with acute or convalescent COVID-19. Specimen: peripheral blood. This sequence joins TRBV5-4 and TRBJ1-1; maybe TRBD1 (6 bases). The CDR3 nucleotides are TGTGCCAGCAGCTTGAAGACAGGCTGGAACACTGAAGCTTTCTTT. Its protein is CASSLKTGWNTEAFF.